This TCR beta chain was identified in a study of OX40 agonist ivuxolimab in advanced cancers. The overall study: A male proportion of about 84% was recorded, with mean age approximately 57 years and range roughly 20 to 90. Under the entry rules, prior anti-PD-1, anti-PD-L1 or anti-CTLA-4 therapy was allowed, and more than 35% had some.

Sequenced by immunoSEQ multiplex PCR; TCRdb stores in-frame clones only, minus some. Of roughly 80,000 clones in the sample, 80% to 90% are singletons; the top ten hold 1.5% to 2%. This CDR3 is 13 amino acids long. Germline lookup yields CDR1 SNHLY and CDR2 FYNNEI. The V gene lost 11 bases and the J gene lost 0 bases, with 11 bases spanning the gap. V and J are TRBV2 and TRBJ2-1; no reliable D call. This receptor was obtained from an adult with an advanced solid tumor such as melanoma, head and neck, liver or kidney cancer. Specimen: CD4+ or CD8+ T cells sorted from blood, collected in a trial of the OX40 agonist ivuxolimab. CDR3 DNA: TGTGCCTCAGGCGTGAGCTCCTACAATGAGCAGTTCTTC. This gives the protein CASGVSSYNEQFF.